This TCR beta chain was captured by sequencing in a study of CD4 T cells in lung cancer (dated by TCRdb to between 2017 and 2020). Broadly, across the study: To find responses to candidate mutation-encoded neoepitopes, the study screened blood T cells from NSCLC patients and isolated neoantigen-specific CD4+ T-cell clones and TCRs. Before blood donation, treatments including platinum chemotherapy had been received by the patients, and nivolumab or pembrolizumab had been received by some of the patients. The frequency of neoantigen-specific clonotypes in tumor resections, non-adjacent lung and cultured T-cell products was tracked by TCRB deep sequencing. The patients who underwent resection had lung adenocarcinoma or squamous cell carcinoma, were aged 60 to 69 when blood was donated, and were mostly former smokers. On the study overall, not on this receptor specifically: Rather than memory responses to the cancer, some blood-derived responses might reflect cross-reactivity or in vitro priming of naive T cells. IFNgamma-sorted cells included nonspecific IFNgamma producers of unknown purity, so expanded lines ranged from monoclonal to oligoclonal.

About this clone: Its target antigen remains unknown. No base qualities exist here, and no much larger clone lies one base off it.

The library was made by the immunoSEQ multiplex PCR assay. Qiagen DNeasy or QIAamp micro DNA kits were used to isolate DNA, and the Adaptive Biotechnology human TCRB sequencing kit was used to sequence TCRB. Sequencing of TCRB libraries was performed on an Illumina MiSeq. As for how the authors treated the data: TCRB sequence data were analyzed with the kit provider's software, and tumor enrichment of clonotype templates was tested with Fisher's exact test. TCRdb's version of the immuneACCESS table is confined to in-frame rearrangements and falls short of the full clone set. An unresolved V gene accounts for under half of the shortfall where checked; the remainder is of unknown origin. V, J and clone size are taken as reported in that table, and D and trimming were inferred from the DNA itself. This sample's table lists a few dozen clones. For roughly 2 weeks, PBMCs were stimulated with mutant 27-mer peptides together with IL21, IL7, IL15 and IL2, and afterward were restimulated with peptide-pulsed autologous B cells. Live IFNgamma-secreting T cells were sorted by cytokine capture on a FACS Aria2 after restimulation with peptide-pulsed B cells. Sorted cells were expanded at limiting dilution, approximately 3 or 10 cells per well, with irradiated allogeneic PBMCs, phytohemagglutinin and IL2 for roughly 13 to 20 days. Peripheral blood samples or leukapheresis products were collected from the patients. The antigen specificity of expanded lines was screened by IFNgamma ELISA against autologous B cells pulsed with mutant peptides.

The CDR3 runs 14 amino acids, cysteine and phenylalanine included. Solely the CDR3 DNA is kept, with 42 bases framed from the first base. V is cut back by 5 bases and J by 4 bases, with 6 bases in the junction unmatched. The germline V gene specifies SGHTA as CDR1 and FQGNSA as CDR2. The sequenced sample consisted of a CD4+ T cell line or clone grown in culture. This chain joins TRBV7-2 to TRBJ1-2; TRBD1 fits 8 bases in the junction. The TCR originated in a human donor with non-small cell lung cancer. Some clones in this sample may be carry-over from other donors' samples. Here the CDR3 is given as CASSVRQGTYGYTF. The nucleotide sequence is TGTGCCAGCAGCGTTAGACAGGGGACCTATGGCTACACCTTC.